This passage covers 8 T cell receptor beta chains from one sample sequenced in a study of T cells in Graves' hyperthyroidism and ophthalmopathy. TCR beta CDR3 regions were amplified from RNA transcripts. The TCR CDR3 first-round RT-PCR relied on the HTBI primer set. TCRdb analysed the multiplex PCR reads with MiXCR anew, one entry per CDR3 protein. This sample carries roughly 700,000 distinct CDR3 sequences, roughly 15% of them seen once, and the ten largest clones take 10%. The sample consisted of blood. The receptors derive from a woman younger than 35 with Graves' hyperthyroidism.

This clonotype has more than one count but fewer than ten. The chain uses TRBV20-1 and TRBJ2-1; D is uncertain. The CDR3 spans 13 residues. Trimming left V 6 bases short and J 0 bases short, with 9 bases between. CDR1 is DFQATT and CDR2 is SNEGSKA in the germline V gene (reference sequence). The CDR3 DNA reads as TGCAGTGCCAGACCCCGCTCCTACAATGAGCAGTTCTTC. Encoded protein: CSARPRSYNEQFF.

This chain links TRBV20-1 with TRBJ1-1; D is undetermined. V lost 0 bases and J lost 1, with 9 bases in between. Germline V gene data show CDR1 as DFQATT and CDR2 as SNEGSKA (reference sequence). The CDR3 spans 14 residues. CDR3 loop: CSARDILKNTEAFF. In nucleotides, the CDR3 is TGCAGTGCTAGAGATATTCTAAAGAACACTGAAGCTTTCTTT.

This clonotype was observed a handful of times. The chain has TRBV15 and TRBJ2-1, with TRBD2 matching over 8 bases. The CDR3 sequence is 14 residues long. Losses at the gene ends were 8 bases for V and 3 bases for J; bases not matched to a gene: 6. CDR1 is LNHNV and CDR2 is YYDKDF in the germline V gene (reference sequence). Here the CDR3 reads CATATSGSYNEQFF. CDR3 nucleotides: TGTGCCACCGCCACTAGCGGAAGCTACAATGAGCAGTTCTTC.

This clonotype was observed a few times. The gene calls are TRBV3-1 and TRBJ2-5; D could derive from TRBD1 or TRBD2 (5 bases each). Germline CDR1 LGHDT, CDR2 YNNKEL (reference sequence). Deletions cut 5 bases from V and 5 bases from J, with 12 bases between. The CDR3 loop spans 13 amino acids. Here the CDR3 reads CASSLTWGETQYF. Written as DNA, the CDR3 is TGTGCCAGCAGCTTGACGTGGGGGGAGACCCAGTACTTC.

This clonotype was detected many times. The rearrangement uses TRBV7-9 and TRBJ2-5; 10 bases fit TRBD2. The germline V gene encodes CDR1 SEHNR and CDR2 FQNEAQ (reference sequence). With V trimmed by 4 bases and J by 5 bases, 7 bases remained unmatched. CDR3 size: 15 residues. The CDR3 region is CASSSLAGGYETQYF. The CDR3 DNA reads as TGTGCCAGCAGCTCATTAGCGGGAGGTTACGAGACCCAGTACTTC.

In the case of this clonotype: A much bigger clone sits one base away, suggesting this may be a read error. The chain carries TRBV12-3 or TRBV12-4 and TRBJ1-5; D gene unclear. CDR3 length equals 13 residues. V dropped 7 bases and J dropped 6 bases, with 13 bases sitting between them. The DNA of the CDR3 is TGTGCCAGCACATTGGGTAGCGGTCAGCCCCAGCATTTT. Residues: CASTLGSGQPQHF.

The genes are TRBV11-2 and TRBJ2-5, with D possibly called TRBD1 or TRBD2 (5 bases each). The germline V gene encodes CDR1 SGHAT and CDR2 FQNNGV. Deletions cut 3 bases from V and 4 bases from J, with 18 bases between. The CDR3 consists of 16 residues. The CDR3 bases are TGTGCCAGCAGCTTCGTCCTAGGGGCGGGCGGAGAGACCCAGTACTTC. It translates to CASSFVLGAGGETQYF.

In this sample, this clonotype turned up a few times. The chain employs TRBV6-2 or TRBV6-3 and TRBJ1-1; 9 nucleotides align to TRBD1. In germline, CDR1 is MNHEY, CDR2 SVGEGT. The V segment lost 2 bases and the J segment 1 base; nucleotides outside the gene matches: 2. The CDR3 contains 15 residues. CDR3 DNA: TGTGCCAGCAGTTACACAGGGGGCTCGAACACTGAAGCTTTCTTT. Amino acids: CASSYTGGSNTEAFF.